Below, 14 T cell receptor beta chains from the same sample are listed, as sequenced in a study of blood T cell repertoires in COVID-19. The repertoire was sequenced with immunoSEQ multiplex PCR; TCRdb's copy has only in-frame clones and lacks some. The sample holds 190,000 or so clones, just under 90% seen once. Material for sequencing was PBMCs or T cells enriched from blood (not recorded which). Source of these receptors: a man aged 25 to 40 who had recovered from COVID-19.

The table lists this clone with a count of one. The chain has TRBV12-3 or TRBV12-4 and TRBJ1-2; TRBD1 matches at 7 bases. J gave up 8 bases and V 7 bases, and 7 bases lay outside the gene matches. CDR3 length: 12 amino acids. CDR3 loop: CASIGSGGGYTF. CDR3 nucleotides: TGTGCCAGCATCGGGTCAGGGGGAGGCTACACCTTC.

V and J are TRBV30 and TRBJ1-1; TRBD1 aligns across 8 bases. The CDR3 runs 15 residues. After removal of 1 base from V and 1 base from J, the junction contained 5 bases not matched to a gene. Per germline, CDR1 GTSNPN and CDR2 SVGIG (reference sequence). Here the CDR3 reads CAWSALGQGNTEAFF. CDR3 coding DNA: TGTGCCTGGAGTGCCCTAGGACAGGGGAACACTGAAGCTTTCTTT.

V usage is TRBV19 and J usage is TRBJ1-4; D remains unclear. CDR3 length: 14 residues. Trimming pared 10 bases from V and 0 bases from J, leaving 12 bases between. CDR1 LNHDA and CDR2 SQIVND come from the germline V gene (reference sequence). The CDR3 DNA reads TGTGCCACTAGACGGGTAGCAACTAATGAAAAACTGTTTTTT. This gives the protein CATRRVATNEKLFF.

The V and J genes are TRBV19 and TRBJ1-2; TRBD1 matches at 10 bases. Germline CDR1 LNHDA, CDR2 SQIVND (reference sequence). The CDR3 is 15 residues long. Losses at the gene ends were 9 bases for V and 3 bases for J; bases not matched to a gene: 10. The CDR3 is CASRMTGTGDYGYTF. The CDR3, as DNA: TGTGCCAGCCGGATGACCGGGACAGGGGACTATGGCTACACCTTC. Full variable domain (outside the CDR3, taken from reference TRBV19 and TRBJ1-2): DGGITQSPKYLFRKEGQNVTLSCEQNLNHDAMYWYRQDPGQGLRLIYYSQIVNDFQKGDIAEGYSVSREKKESFPLTVTSAQKNPTAFYLCASRMTGTGDYGYTFGSGTRLTVV.

V usage is TRBV5-1 and J usage is TRBJ2-7; D is uncertain. Germline CDR1 reads SGHRS; CDR2 reads YFSETQ. The length of the CDR3 is 14 residues. Between the trimmed V and J ends, which lost 2 bases and 0 bases, there was a span of 9 bases. In DNA, the CDR3 is TGCGCCAGCAGCTTTTCTGGTAGCTCCTACGAGCAGTACTTC. This encodes CASSFSGSSYEQYF. Supplemented by reference TRBV5-1 and TRBJ2-7, the full variable domain reads KAGVTQTPRYLIKTRGQQVTLSCSPISGHRSVSWYQQTPGQGLQFLFEYFSETQRNKGNFPGRFSGRQFSNSRSEMNVSTLELGDSALYLCASSFSGSSYEQYFGPGTRLTVT.

V usage is TRBV7-2 and J usage is TRBJ2-5; 8 bases match TRBD2. Trimming took 2 bases from V and 5 from J; bases not matched to a gene: 7. Germline loops: CDR1 SGHTA, CDR2 FQGNSA. This CDR3 is 15 amino acids long. The CDR3 loop is CASSLRGRPGETQYF. The CDR3 nucleotides are TGTGCCAGCAGCTTACGCGGGAGGCCGGGGGAGACCCAGTACTTC.

V gene TRBV9 combines with J gene TRBJ1-5; 10 nucleotides match TRBD1. After removal of 3 bases from V and 5 bases from J, the junction contained 5 bases not matched to a gene. From germline, CDR1 is SGDLS and CDR2 YYNGEE. The CDR3 spans 15 residues. The CDR3 nucleotides read TGTGCCAGCAGCGAGACAGGGGGCTATGATCAGCCCCAGCATTTT. It codes for CASSETGGYDQPQHF.

CDR3 coding DNA: TGCGCCAGCAGTTATGACACGGAGAACACTGAAGCTTTCTTT. It is translated as CASSYDTENTEAFF. The chain is built from TRBV5-1 and TRBJ1-1, with D hard to call. V was clipped by 5 bases and J by 1 base, with 12 bases between them. Germline CDR1 is SGHRS and CDR2 is YFSETQ. CDR3 length: 14 amino acids.

The genes are TRBV5-4 and TRBJ2-3; D is perhaps TRBD1 (6 bases). In germline, CDR1 is SGHNT, CDR2 YYREEE (reference sequence). The CDR3 totals 14 residues. V shed 2 bases and J shed 1 base, with 8 bases lying between them. The CDR3 DNA reads TGTGCCAGCAGCTTAAGGACAGGCACAGATACGCAGTATTTT. Translating it yields CASSLRTGTDTQYF.

The chain recombines TRBV7-6 with TRBJ2-1; 8 nucleotides match TRBD2. The CDR3 contains 15 residues. V was pared by 2 bases and J by 1 base, with 1 base of the junction left unmatched. The germline CDR1 and CDR2 sequences are SGHVS and FNYEAQ. CDR3 bases: TGTGCCAGCAGCTTATCGGGGGGGTCCTACAATGAGCAGTTCTTC. This translates into CASSLSGGSYNEQFF. The full variable domain, rest sourced from reference TRBV7-6 and TRBJ2-1, is GAGVSQSPRYKVTKRGQDVALRCDPISGHVSLYWYRQALGQGPEFLTYFNYEAQQDKSGLPNDRFSAERPEGSISTLTIQRTEQRDSAMYRCASSLSGGSYNEQFFGPGTRLTVL.

This clone appeared a few times. The V gene is TRBV5-1, the J gene TRBJ2-1; TRBD1 might be the D (6 bases). Germline V gives CDR1 SGHRS, CDR2 YFSETQ. The CDR3 sequence is 13 residues long. Trimming removed 4 bases at V and 5 bases at J, with 10 bases between. CDR3 in amino acids: CASSIGQNNEQFF. Here the CDR3 DNA reads TGCGCCAGCAGCATTGGACAGAACAATGAGCAGTTCTTC.

The chain uses TRBV13 and TRBJ1-1; TRBD1 matches at 8 bases. CDR3 length: 14 residues. Germline trimming cut 6 bases from V and 3 bases from J; bases unmatched to any gene: 6. Per germline, CDR1 PRHDT and CDR2 FYEKMQ (reference sequence). The CDR3, as DNA: TGTGCCAGCAGTACACAGGGGGAGTACACTGAAGCTTTCTTT. Its translation: CASSTQGEYTEAFF.

The CDR3 DNA reads TGTGCCACCAGTGAAGCAGGGGGCTGGGCAGCTTTCTTT. It codes for CATSEAGGWAAFF. The chain carries TRBV24-1 and TRBJ1-1; 8 nucleotides match TRBD1. Germline V gene sequence: CDR1 KGHDR, CDR2 SFDVKD. The CDR3 is 13 residues long. With V trimmed by 4 bases and J by 10 bases, 7 bases remained unmatched.

V usage is TRBV24-1 and J usage is TRBJ2-1; tentative D call: TRBD2 (6 bases). Germline V gene lookup returns CDR1 KGHDR and CDR2 SFDVKD. The CDR3 is made up of 16 amino acids. The V end lost 4 bases, the J end lost 8 bases, and 20 bases lay between the germline ends. This chain's CDR3 is CATSEQGTASRDEQFF. DNA of the CDR3: TGTGCCACCAGTGAGCAAGGGACTGCGAGTAGGGATGAGCAGTTCTTC.